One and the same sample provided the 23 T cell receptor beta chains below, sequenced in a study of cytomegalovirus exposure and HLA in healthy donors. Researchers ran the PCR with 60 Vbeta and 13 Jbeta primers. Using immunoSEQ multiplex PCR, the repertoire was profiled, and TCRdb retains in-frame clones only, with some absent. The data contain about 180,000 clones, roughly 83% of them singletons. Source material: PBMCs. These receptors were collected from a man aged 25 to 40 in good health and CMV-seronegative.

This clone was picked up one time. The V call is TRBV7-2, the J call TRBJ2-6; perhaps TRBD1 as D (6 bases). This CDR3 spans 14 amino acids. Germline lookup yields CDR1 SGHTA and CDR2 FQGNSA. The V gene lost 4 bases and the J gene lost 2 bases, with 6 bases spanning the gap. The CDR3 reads CASSYRAGANVLTF. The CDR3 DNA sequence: TGTGCCAGCAGCTACAGGGCTGGGGCCAACGTCCTGACTTTC.

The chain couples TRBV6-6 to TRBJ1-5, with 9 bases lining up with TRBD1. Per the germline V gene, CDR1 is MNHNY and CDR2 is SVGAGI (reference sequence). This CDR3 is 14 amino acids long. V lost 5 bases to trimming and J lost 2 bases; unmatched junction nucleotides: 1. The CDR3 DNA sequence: TGTGCCAGCAGTCGGACAGGGGGCAATCAGCCCCAGCATTTT. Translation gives CASSRTGGNQPQHF.

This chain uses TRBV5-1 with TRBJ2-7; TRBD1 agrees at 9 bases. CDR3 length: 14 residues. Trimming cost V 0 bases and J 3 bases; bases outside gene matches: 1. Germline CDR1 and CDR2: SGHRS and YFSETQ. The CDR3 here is CASSLVGQGYEQYF. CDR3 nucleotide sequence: TGCGCCAGCAGCTTGGTGGGACAGGGCTACGAGCAGTACTTC.

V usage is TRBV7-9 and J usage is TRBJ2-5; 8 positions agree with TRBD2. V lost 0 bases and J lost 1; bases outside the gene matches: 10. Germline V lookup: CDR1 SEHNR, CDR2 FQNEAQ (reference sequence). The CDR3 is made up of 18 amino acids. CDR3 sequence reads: CASSLANRLTSGQETQYF. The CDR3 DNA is TGTGCCAGCAGCTTAGCGAATAGGTTAACTAGCGGCCAAGAGACCCAGTACTTC.

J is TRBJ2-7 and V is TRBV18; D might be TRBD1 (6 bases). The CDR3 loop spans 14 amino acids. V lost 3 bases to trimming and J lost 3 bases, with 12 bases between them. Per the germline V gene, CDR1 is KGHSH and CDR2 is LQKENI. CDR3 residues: CASSPRAQGYEQYF. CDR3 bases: TGTGCCAGCTCACCCCGGGCACAGGGCTACGAGCAGTACTTC.

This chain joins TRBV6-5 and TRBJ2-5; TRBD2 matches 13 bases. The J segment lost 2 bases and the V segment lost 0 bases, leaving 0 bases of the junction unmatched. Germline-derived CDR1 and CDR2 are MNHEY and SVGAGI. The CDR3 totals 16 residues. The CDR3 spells CASSYSLAGGQETQYF. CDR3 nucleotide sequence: TGTGCCAGCAGTTACTCACTAGCGGGAGGGCAAGAGACCCAGTACTTC.

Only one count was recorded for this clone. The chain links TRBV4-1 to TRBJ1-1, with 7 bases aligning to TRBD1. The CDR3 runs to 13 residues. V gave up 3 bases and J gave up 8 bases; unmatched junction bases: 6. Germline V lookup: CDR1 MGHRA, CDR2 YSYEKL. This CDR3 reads CASSQTGTQEAFF. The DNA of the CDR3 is TGCGCCAGCAGCCAGACAGGGACCCAAGAAGCTTTCTTT.

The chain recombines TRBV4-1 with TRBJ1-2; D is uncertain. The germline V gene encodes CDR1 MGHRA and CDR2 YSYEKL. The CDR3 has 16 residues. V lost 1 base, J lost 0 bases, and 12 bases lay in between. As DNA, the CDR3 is TGCGCCAGCAGCCAAGGGAGGGAGAAAGCTAACTATGGCTACACCTTC. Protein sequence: CASSQGREKANYGYTF.

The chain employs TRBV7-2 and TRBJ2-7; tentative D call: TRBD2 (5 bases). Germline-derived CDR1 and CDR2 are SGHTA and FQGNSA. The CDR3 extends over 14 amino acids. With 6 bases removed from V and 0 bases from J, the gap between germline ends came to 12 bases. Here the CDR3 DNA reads TGTGCCAGCAGTTTTAGCGCGAGCTCCTACGAGCAGTACTTC. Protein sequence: CASSFSASSYEQYF. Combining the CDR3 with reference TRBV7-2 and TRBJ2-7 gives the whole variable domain GAGVSQSPSNKVTEKGKDVELRCDPISGHTALYWYRQSLGQGLEFLIYFQGNSAPDKSGLPSDRFSAERTGGSVSTLTIQRTQQEDSAVYLCASSFSASSYEQYFGPGTRLTVT.

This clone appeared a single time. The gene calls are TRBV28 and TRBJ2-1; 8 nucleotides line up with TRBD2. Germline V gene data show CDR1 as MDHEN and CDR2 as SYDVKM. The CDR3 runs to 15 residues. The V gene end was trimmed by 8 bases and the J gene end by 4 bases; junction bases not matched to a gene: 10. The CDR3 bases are TGTGCCAGCTCTCCGGGGGGGCAGAATTACAATGAGCAGTTCTTC. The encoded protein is CASSPGGQNYNEQFF.

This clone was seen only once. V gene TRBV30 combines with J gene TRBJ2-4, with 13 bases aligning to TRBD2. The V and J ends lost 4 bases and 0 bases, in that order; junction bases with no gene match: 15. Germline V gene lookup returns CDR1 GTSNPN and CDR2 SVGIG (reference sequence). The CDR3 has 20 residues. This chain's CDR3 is CAWMGRRTSGGTKAKNIQYF. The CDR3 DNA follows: TGTGCCTGGATGGGGAGGCGGACTAGCGGGGGAACCAAAGCCAAAAACATTCAGTACTTC.

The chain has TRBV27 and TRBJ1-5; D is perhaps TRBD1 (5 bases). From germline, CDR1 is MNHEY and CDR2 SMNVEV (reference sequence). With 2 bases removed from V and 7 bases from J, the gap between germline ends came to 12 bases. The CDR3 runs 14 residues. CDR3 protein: CASSLRGIEQPQHF. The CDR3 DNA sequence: TGTGCCAGCAGTTTAAGGGGAATAGAACAGCCCCAGCATTTT.

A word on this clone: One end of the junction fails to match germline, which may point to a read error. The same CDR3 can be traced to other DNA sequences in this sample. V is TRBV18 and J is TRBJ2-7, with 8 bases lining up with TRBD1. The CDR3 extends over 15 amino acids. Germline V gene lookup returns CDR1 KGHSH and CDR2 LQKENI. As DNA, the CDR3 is TGCGCCAGCTCACCAATAGCGACAGGGGCTGCCGAGCAGTACTTC. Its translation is CASSPIATGAAEQYF.

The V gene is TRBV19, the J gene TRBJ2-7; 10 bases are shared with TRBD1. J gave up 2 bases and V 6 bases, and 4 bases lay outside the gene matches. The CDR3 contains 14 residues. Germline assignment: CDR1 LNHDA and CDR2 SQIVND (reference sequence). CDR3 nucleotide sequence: TGTGCCAGTAGCCCGGACAGGGGGGCCTACGAGCAGTACTTC. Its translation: CASSPDRGAYEQYF. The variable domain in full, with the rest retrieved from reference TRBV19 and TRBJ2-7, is DGGITQSPKYLFRKEGQNVTLSCEQNLNHDAMYWYRQDPGQGLRLIYYSQIVNDFQKGDIAEGYSVSREKKESFPLTVTSAQKNPTAFYLCASSPDRGAYEQYFGPGTRLTVT.

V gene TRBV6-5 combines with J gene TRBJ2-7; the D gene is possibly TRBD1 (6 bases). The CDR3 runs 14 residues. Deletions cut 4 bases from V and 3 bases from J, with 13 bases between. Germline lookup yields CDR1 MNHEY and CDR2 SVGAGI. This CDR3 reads CASSLSSGVYEQYF. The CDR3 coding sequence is TGTGCCAGCAGTTTGAGTTCAGGGGTCTACGAGCAGTACTTC.

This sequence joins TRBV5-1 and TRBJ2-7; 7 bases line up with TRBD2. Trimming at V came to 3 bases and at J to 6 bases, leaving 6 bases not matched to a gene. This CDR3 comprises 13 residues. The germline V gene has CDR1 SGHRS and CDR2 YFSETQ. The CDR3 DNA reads TGCGCCAGCAGCTACCCCGGGACTATCGAGCAGTACTTC. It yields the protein CASSYPGTIEQYF. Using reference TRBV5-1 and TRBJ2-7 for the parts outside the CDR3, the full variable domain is KAGVTQTPRYLIKTRGQQVTLSCSPISGHRSVSWYQQTPGQGLQFLFEYFSETQRNKGNFPGRFSGRQFSNSRSEMNVSTLELGDSALYLCASSYPGTIEQYFGPGTRLTVT.

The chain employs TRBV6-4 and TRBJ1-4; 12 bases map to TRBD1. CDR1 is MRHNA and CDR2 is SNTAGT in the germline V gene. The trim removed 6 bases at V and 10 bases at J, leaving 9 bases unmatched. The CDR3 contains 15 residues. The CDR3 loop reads CASSETGTGGGKLFF. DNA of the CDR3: TGTGCCAGCAGCGAAACCGGGACAGGGGGCGGAAAACTGTTTTTT.

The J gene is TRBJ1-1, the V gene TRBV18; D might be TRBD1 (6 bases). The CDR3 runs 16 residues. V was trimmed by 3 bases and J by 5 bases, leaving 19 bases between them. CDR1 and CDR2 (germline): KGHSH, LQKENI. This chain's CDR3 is CASSPPSQGSWTEAFF. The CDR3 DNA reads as TGTGCCAGCTCACCGCCTAGCCAGGGGTCATGGACTGAAGCTTTCTTT.

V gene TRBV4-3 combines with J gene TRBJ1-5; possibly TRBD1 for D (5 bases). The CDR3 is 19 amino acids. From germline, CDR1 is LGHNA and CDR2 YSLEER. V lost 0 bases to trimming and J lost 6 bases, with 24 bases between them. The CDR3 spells CASSQDPPQGEGKIQPQHF. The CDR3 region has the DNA TGCGCCAGCAGCCAAGACCCCCCCCAGGGCGAAGGGAAGATTCAGCCCCAGCATTTT.

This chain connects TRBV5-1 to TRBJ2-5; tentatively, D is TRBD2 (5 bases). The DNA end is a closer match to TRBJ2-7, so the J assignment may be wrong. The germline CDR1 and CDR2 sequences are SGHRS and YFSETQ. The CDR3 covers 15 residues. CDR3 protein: CASSLGGGPSYEQYF. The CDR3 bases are TGCGCCAGCAGCTTGGGAGGAGGACCATCCTACGAGCAGTACTTC.

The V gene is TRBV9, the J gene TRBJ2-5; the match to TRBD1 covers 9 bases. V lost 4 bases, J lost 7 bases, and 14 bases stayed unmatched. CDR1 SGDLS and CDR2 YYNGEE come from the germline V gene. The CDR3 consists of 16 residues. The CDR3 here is CASSPTTGQGGGTQYF. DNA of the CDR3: TGTGCCAGCAGCCCAACCACGGGACAGGGTGGAGGGACCCAGTACTTC.

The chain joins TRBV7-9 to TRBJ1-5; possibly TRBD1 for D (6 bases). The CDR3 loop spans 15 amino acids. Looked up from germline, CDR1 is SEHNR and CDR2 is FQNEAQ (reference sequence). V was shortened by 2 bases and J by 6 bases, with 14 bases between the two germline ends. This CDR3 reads CASSLRDTSGQPQHF. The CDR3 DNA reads TGTGCCAGCAGCTTAAGGGACACTTCAGGTCAGCCCCAGCATTTT. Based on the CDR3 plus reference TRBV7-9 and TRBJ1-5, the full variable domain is DTGVSQNPRHKITKRGQNVTFRCDPISEHNRLYWYRQTLGQGPEFLTYFQNEAQLEKSRLLSDRFSAERPKGSFSTLEIQRTEQGDSAMYLCASSLRDTSGQPQHFGDGTRLSIL.

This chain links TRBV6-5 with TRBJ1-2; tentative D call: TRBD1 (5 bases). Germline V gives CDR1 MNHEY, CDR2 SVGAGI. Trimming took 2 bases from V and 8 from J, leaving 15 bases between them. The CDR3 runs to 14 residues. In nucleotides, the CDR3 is TGTGCCAGCAGTTACAGTGAAGGGGCGGACGGCTACACCTTC. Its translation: CASSYSEGADGYTF.